The clone carrying this T cell receptor beta chain occurred many times. Its target is not known. An end of the junction differs from the germline gene, which may be a read error. The germline V gene has CDR1 MGHRA and CDR2 YSYEKL. This CDR3 comprises 16 residues. Combining a sample-barcoded 5' primer with a J-beta primer mix, a second PCR ran for roughly 7 to 11 cycles. TCRdb called the 5' RACE reads again in MiXCR, with one record for every CDR3 protein. In the table there are under 850,000 distinct CDR3 sequences, around 34% of which are singletons. The entry originates in a study of blood T cells in healthy people across ages. Background on the study: About one barcoded beta molecule per two T cells was captured by template switching.

Study-wide findings and caveats: Greater diversity and more naive CD4+ cells were seen in long-lived donors than in aged donors. A strong correlation between TCR beta diversity and naive T cell percentage was seen. With age, beta diversity per million T cells declined roughly linearly, significantly by over 35.

This TCR came from a man aged 18 to 29 in good health. This sequence joins TRBV4-1 and TRBJ2-3; 12 nucleotides match TRBD2. Source material: blood. The DNA of the CDR3 is TGTGCCAGCAGCCAAGTGACTAGCGGGGGAACAGATACGCAGTATTTT. Protein: CASSQVTSGGTDTQYF.